This TCR beta chain was documented in a study of Graves' ophthalmopathy and Graves' hyperthyroidism. Findings and limits, study-wide: A majority of expanded thyroid clonotypes exceeding 0.001 frequency were likewise present in blood. Discriminating ophthalmopathy from stable hyperthyroidism, a 13-signature model attained a sensitivity of 85% to 90% and a specificity of about 83%.

The table lists this clonotype with a few counts. Antigen: not known. Scientists amplified the TCR beta CDR3 regions from RNA transcripts. Investigators did first-round RT-PCR with HTBI primers, then second-round multiplex PCR. Each CDR3 protein gets one entry after TCRdb re-called the multiplex PCR reads with MiXCR. The profile shows over a million distinct CDR3 sequences, 35% to 45% of them singletons. With V trimmed by 3 bases and J by 9 bases, 9 bases remained unmatched. This CDR3 region has 15 residues. CDR1 and CDR2 (germline): SGHVS, FQNEAQ. The clonotype was recovered from an adult man with Graves' hyperthyroidism. The specimen was peripheral blood or thyroid tissue (not recorded which). This chain joins TRBV7-8 and TRBJ1-5; TRBD1 aligns across 9 bases. CDR3 DNA sequence: TGTGCCAGCAGCTTTGGACAGGGGCCTGGATGGCCCCAGCATTTT. Residues: CASSFGQGPGWPQHF.